The subject of this entry is one T cell receptor (beta chain). V was pared by 3 bases and J by 4 bases, with 13 bases between. Germline V gene data show CDR1 as KGHSH and CDR2 as LQKENI. The CDR3 has 14 residues. These data originate in a study of shared clonotypes between healthy human individuals. Here immunoSEQ multiplex PCR was the method, and the copy in TCRdb shows in-frame clones only, minus some. The repertoire holds millions of clones, with 90% to 95% as singletons. This TCR came from a man aged 18 to 35 in good health. The sequenced sample consisted of naive CD4+ T cells sorted from blood. Sample subset: CD45RA+ positively selected. The chain is built from TRBV18 and TRBJ2-7; D is possibly TRBD1 (6 bases). CDR3 residues: CASSPQGHMYEQYF. For the CDR3, the DNA is TGTGCCAGCTCACCCCAGGGGCACATGTACGAGCAGTACTTC. The full variable domain, with the rest looked up from reference TRBV18 and TRBJ2-7, is NAGVMQNPRHLVRRRGQEARLRCSPMKGHSHVYWYRQLPEEGLKFMVYLQKENIIDESGMPKERFSAEFPKEGPSILRIQQVVRGDSAAYFCASSPQGHMYEQYFGPGTRLTVT.